The 13 T cell receptor beta chains below all came from one sample that was sequenced in a study of blood T cell repertoires in COVID-19. TCRdb keeps only in-frame clones here, not all; method: immunoSEQ multiplex PCR. The sample holds 130,000 or so clones, approximately 83% seen once. Sequenced input: peripheral blood. The receptors shown here come from a human donor in a cohort sampled during active COVID-19.

This chain connects TRBV19 to TRBJ1-2; 9 bases map to TRBD1. The CDR3 sequence is 15 residues long. V was clipped by 4 bases and J by 4 bases; unmatched bases: 7. Germline-derived CDR1 and CDR2 are LNHDA and SQIVND (reference sequence). CDR3 in amino acids: CASSTHRGPGYGYTF. The CDR3 region has the DNA TGTGCCAGTAGTACACACAGGGGGCCTGGCTATGGCTACACCTTC.

Only a few counts were recorded for this clone. The chain is built from TRBV19 and TRBJ1-2, with 9 bases identical to TRBD1. The germline gives CDR1 LNHDA, CDR2 SQIVND (reference sequence). The CDR3 contains 14 residues. V trimming: 3 bases; J trimming: 5 bases; junction bases outside the gene matches: 4. The CDR3 DNA sequence: TGTGCCAGTAGTATGGGACAGGGACTATATGGCTACACCTTC. This encodes CASSMGQGLYGYTF.

CDR3 protein: CASSQGEAGGRRWETQYF. The CDR3 DNA reads TGTGCCAGCAGCCAAGGAGAGGCGGGGGGCCGTCGATGGGAGACCCAGTACTTC. This rearrangement joins TRBV4-2 to TRBJ2-5; TRBD2 matches at 8 bases. Germline-derived CDR1 and CDR2 are LGHNA and YNFKEQ. The ends lost 1 base at V and 5 bases at J; junction bases unmatched: 15. CDR3 length equals 18 residues.

The V gene is TRBV19, the J gene TRBJ2-7, with D tentatively TRBD1 (6 bases). V was trimmed by 3 bases and J by 3 bases, leaving 12 bases between them. Looked up from germline, CDR1 is LNHDA and CDR2 is SQIVND (reference sequence). CDR3 size: 14 residues. The CDR3 nucleotides are TGTGCCAGTAGTATTAAGGGGGTGGACTACGAGCAGTACTTC. It codes for CASSIKGVDYEQYF.

This chain links TRBV3-1 (or the pseudogene TRBV3-2) with TRBJ2-7, with a weak D call TRBD2 (6 bases). V lost 3 bases to trimming and J lost 2 bases, with 11 bases between them. The germline CDR1 and CDR2 sequences are LGHDT and YNNKEL (reference sequence). The CDR3 runs to 14 residues. As DNA, the CDR3 is TGTGCCAGCAGCCAGCACCGGGAGCCCTACGAGCAGTACTTC. Translation: CASSQHREPYEQYF.

In its sample, this clone was seen a few times. V is TRBV6-5 and J is TRBJ1-5; TRBD1 matches 8 bases. This CDR3 contains 14 residues. The V gene's germline CDR1 is MNHEY and CDR2 SVGAGI. V lost 6 bases, J lost 2 bases, and 3 bases stayed unmatched. CDR3 region: CASRLTGGNQPQHF. Here the CDR3 DNA reads TGTGCCAGCAGGCTGACAGGGGGCAATCAGCCCCAGCATTTT.

This clone was recorded once. V is TRBV7-9 and J is TRBJ2-3, with 13 bases identical to TRBD2. V lost 5 bases to trimming and J lost 3 bases; unmatched junction nucleotides: 8. The CDR3 spans 17 residues. CDR1 and CDR2 (germline): SEHNR, FQNEAQ (reference sequence). Written as DNA, the CDR3 is TGTGCCAGCAGCGAAGGACTAGCGGGAGTAAGAACAGATACGCAGTATTTT. Its translation: CASSEGLAGVRTDTQYF.

The rearrangement joins TRBV11-3 to TRBJ2-1; D perhaps matches TRBD2 (5 bases). Per the germline V gene, CDR1 is SGHNT and CDR2 is YENEEA. The CDR3 runs to 13 residues. V lost 2 bases to trimming and J lost 7 bases, with 9 bases between them. The CDR3 reads CASSLFGKNEQFF. The CDR3 DNA sequence: TGTGCCAGCAGCTTATTCGGGAAGAATGAGCAGTTCTTC.

The V and J genes are TRBV5-4 and TRBJ2-7; no firm D call. CDR3 length: 12 residues. Germline V lookup: CDR1 SGHNT, CDR2 YYREEE (reference sequence). V lost 1 base and J lost 4, with 6 bases in between. As DNA, the CDR3 is TGTGCCAGCAGCTTGTGGCCTTACGAGCAGTACTTC. Amino acid sequence: CASSLWPYEQYF.

The chain uses TRBV7-9 and TRBJ2-6, with TRBD2 as a possible D gene (6 bases). Germline values: CDR1 SEHNR, CDR2 FQNEAQ (reference sequence). The CDR3 is made up of 18 amino acids. The V and J ends lost 3 bases and 1 base respectively, with 16 bases between them. The chain's CDR3 is CASSFLGGFGSGANVLTF. The DNA of the CDR3 is TGTGCCAGCAGCTTCCTGGGGGGATTTGGGTCTGGGGCCAACGTCCTGACTTTC.

The V and J genes are TRBV2 and TRBJ2-1; D gene ambiguous. Germline V gene data show CDR1 as SNHLY and CDR2 as FYNNEI. The CDR3 totals 12 residues. The germline V and J ends were trimmed by 5 bases and 6 bases, with 8 bases remaining between them. The CDR3, as DNA: TGTGCCAGCAGTACGCGGCGCAATGAGCAGTTCTTC. This translates into CASSTRRNEQFF.

The genes are TRBV20-1 and TRBJ2-7, with 7 bases fitting TRBD2. This CDR3 is built from 14 residues. The ends lost 6 bases at V and 4 bases at J; junction bases unmatched: 12. Looked up from germline, CDR1 is DFQATT and CDR2 is SNEGSKA (reference sequence). The CDR3: CSASGAGVGYEQYF. DNA of the CDR3: TGCAGTGCGAGTGGCGCGGGAGTTGGGTACGAGCAGTACTTC.

This chain joins TRBV5-1 and TRBJ2-1; 13 bases match TRBD2. This CDR3 region has 15 residues. Germline loops: CDR1 SGHRS, CDR2 YFSETQ. V dropped 3 bases and J dropped 9; count of bases not matched to a gene: 6. Here the CDR3 reads CASSWTSGSEGEQFF. CDR3 DNA sequence: TGCGCCAGCAGCTGGACTAGCGGGAGCGAAGGTGAGCAGTTCTTC.